A selection of T cell receptor beta chains follows, all from one sample in a study of regulatory T cells in long-lasting Graves disease. MiXCR was run by TCRdb on the multiplex PCR reads, yielding one entry per CDR3 protein. The profile shows 600,000 to 800,000 distinct CDR3 sequences, around 30% of them singletons. Sequenced here: peripheral blood mononuclear cells (PBMCs), sampled when the disease was refractory, from a patient treated with antithyroid drugs. The receptors come from a female donor with Graves disease. Both conserved end residues are part of each CDR3. The order of the fields is D gene, J gene, V gene, clone size, CDR3 protein, CDR3 DNA. D genes are given only for firm matches. Only some rows state a clone size, as once, few, many or a class for expanded clones.

>-|TRBJ2-3|TRBV6-2/TRBV6-3|-
CASSEARGDTQYF
TGTGCCAGCAGTGAAGCAAGGGGAGATACGCAGTATTTT
>-|TRBJ1-6|TRBV3-1|few
CASSQVRGNSPLHF
TGTGCCAGCAGCCAAGTACGGGGAAATTCACCCCTCCACTTT
>TRBD1|TRBJ1-5|TRBV2|few
CASSPTGVAAQHF
TGTGCCAGCAGTCCAACAGGGGTCGCGGCCCAGCATTTT
>-|TRBJ1-6|TRBV14|-
CASSQDLGSPLHF
TGTGCCAGCAGCCAAGATCTGGGTTCACCCCTCCACTTT
>TRBD1|TRBJ1-1|TRBV9|once
CASSASGTVSFANTEAFF
TGTGCCAGCAGCGCGTCCGGGACAGTAAGTTTTGCGAACACTGAAGCTTTCTTT
>-|TRBJ2-5|TRBV5-1|-
CASSFVSDQETQYF
TGCGCCAGCAGCTTTGTTAGCGATCAAGAGACCCAGTACTTC
>-|TRBJ2-5|TRBV7-6|-
CASSLGDLQETQYF
TGTGCCAGCAGCTTAGGGGACCTTCAAGAGACCCAGTACTTC
>-|TRBJ2-7|TRBV3-1|-
CASSQFVASQDEQYF
TGTGCCAGCAGCCAATTCGTGGCTAGCCAGGACGAGCAGTACTTC
>-|TRBJ2-2|TRBV30|-
CAWSVDGSGELFF
TGTGCCTGGAGTGTTGACGGGTCCGGGGAGCTGTTTTTT
>-|TRBJ1-4|TRBV5-5|-
CASSLFDEKLFF
TGTGCCAGCAGCTTGTTTGATGAAAAACTGTTTTTT
>-|TRBJ1-2|TRBV27|many
CASSKWDRDGYTF
TGTGCCAGCAGTAAATGGGACCGAGATGGCTACACCTTC
>-|TRBJ2-7|TRBV9|few
CASSVGPRQGRNEQYF
TGTGCCAGCAGCGTAGGCCCTCGGCAGGGGCGGAACGAGCAGTACTTC
>-|TRBJ1-2|TRBV19|-
CASSIAGMGYTF
TGTGCCAGTAGTATCGCAGGGATGGGCTACACCTTC
>-|TRBJ2-2|TRBV2|few
CASSGGPGGGELFF
TGTGCCAGCTCCGGAGGGCCCGGGGGCGGGGAGCTGTTTTTT
>-|TRBJ2-2|TRBV12-3/TRBV12-4|few
CASSGFSSGELFF
TGTGCCAGCTCAGGGTTTAGTTCCGGGGAGCTGTTTTTT
>-|TRBJ2-5|TRBV28|few
CASRRTPEGQETQYF
TGTGCCAGCAGACGCACCCCTGAGGGCCAAGAGACCCAGTACTTC
>TRBD2|TRBJ2-7|TRBV7-9|few
CASSTRAGGREQYF
TGTGCCAGCAGCACCCGGGCGGGAGGACGCGAGCAGTACTTC
>TRBD1|TRBJ1-1|TRBV2|many
CASSAGGPREAFF
TGTGCCAGCAGTGCAGGGGGTCCGCGCGAAGCTTTCTTT
>TRBD1|TRBJ2-5|TRBV27|few
CASRYKQGVLDETQYF
TGTGCCAGCCGCTACAAACAGGGGGTTCTAGACGAGACCCAGTACTTC
>-|TRBJ2-7|TRBV19|-
CASSIGTRLRDNSYEQYF
TGTGCCAGTAGTATAGGGACAAGACTTCGGGACAACTCCTACGAGCAGTACTTC
>-|TRBJ2-5|TRBV6-1|-
CATGRQESRQETQYF
TGTGCCACCGGACGGCAGGAGTCCCGACAAGAGACCCAGTACTTC
>-|TRBJ1-6|TRBV6-1|few
CASVKATGGQESPLHF
TGTGCCAGCGTCAAAGCGACGGGGGGCCAGGAGTCACCCCTCCACTTT
>-|TRBJ2-5|TRBV7-9|-
CASSVGGQGPETQYF
TGTGCCAGCAGCGTAGGCGGACAAGGCCCCGAGACCCAGTACTTC
>TRBD1|TRBJ2-7|TRBV10-1|-
CASKVGTGDPVWYYEQYF
TGCGCCAGCAAAGTAGGGACAGGCGATCCTGTTTGGTACTACGAGCAGTACTTC
>TRBD1|TRBJ1-1|TRBV3-1|-
CASSFPDRVAEAFF
TGTGCCAGCAGCTTTCCGGACAGGGTCGCTGAAGCTTTCTTT
>TRBD1|TRBJ1-2|TRBV11-2|many
CASSFRDRGLYGYTF
TGTGCCAGCAGCTTCCGCGACAGGGGGCTTTATGGCTACACCTTC
>-|TRBJ1-5|TRBV20-1|few
CSARDFGWSNQPQHF
TGCAGTGCTAGAGATTTTGGGTGGAGCAATCAGCCCCAGCATTTT
>-|TRBJ1-2|TRBV27|many
CASSSLSVTGVGGYTF
TGTGCCAGCAGTTCTCTTTCGGTAACGGGTGTGGGAGGCTACACCTTC
>-|TRBJ1-1|TRBV6-2/TRBV6-3|many
CASSYAENTEAFF
TGTGCCAGCAGTTACGCAGAGAACACTGAAGCTTTCTTT